Listed below are T cell receptor beta chains from one sample, sequenced in a study of blood T cell repertoires in COVID-19. Produced via immunoSEQ multiplex PCR; TCRdb's table is partial and in-frame only. The sample lists 200,000 to 300,000 clones; around 84% were seen once. Sequenced sample: peripheral blood. The receptors derive from a man aged 55-75 years with acute or convalescent COVID-19. CDR3s include the opening cysteine and the closing phenylalanine or tryptophan. The order of the fields is CDR3 DNA, CDR3 protein, V gene, CDR3 length, clone size, D gene, J gene. The D gene is left open where the match is weak. Rows may omit the clone size; those that give it use once, few, many or a size class.

TGTGCCAGCAGCCGCCCATCCGGGACAGGGGGCTATGGCTACACCTTC | CASSRPSGTGGYGYTF | TRBV3-1/TRBV3-2 | 16 | - | TRBD1 | TRBJ1-2
TGTGCCAGTAGTATATCTACAGGGATGGGGATCGGGGGCTACACCTTC | CASSISTGMGIGGYTF | TRBV19 | 16 | - | - | TRBJ1-2
TGCGCCAGCAGCTTAGGATACAGTTCCATGAACACTGAAGCTTTCTTT | CASSLGYSSMNTEAFF | TRBV5-1 | 16 | - | - | TRBJ1-1
TGTGCCAGCAGCTTACTGGGGGCGCCGGCGACTGAAGCTTTCTTT | CASSLLGAPATEAFF | TRBV11-2 | 15 | - | - | TRBJ1-1
TGTGCCAGCAGTTTACAGGGGGAGTGGAACACTGAAGCTTTCTTT | CASSLQGEWNTEAFF | TRBV27 | 15 | - | TRBD1 | TRBJ1-1
TGTGCCAGCAGCTCGGGACTAGTTTTCTACAATGAGCAGTTCTTC | CASSSGLVFYNEQFF | TRBV9 | 15 | - | TRBD2 | TRBJ2-1
TGTGCCAGCAGCGGTACCACAGGGGTTTCACCCCTCCACTTT | CASSGTTGVSPLHF | TRBV11-2 | 14 | few | TRBD1 | TRBJ1-6
TGTGCTAGTGTGGGTTCTGGGGGCCGTTTCACTGAAGCTTTCTTT | CASVGSGGRFTEAFF | TRBV12-5 | 15 | once | - | TRBJ1-1
TGCGCCAGCAGTGATGGCAGGAACTATGGCTACACCTTC | CASSDGRNYGYTF | TRBV10-1 | 13 | - | - | TRBJ1-2
TGTGCCAGCAGTTTATCGTGGACTAGCGGGGCCGTAATCTACGAGCAGTACTTC | CASSLSWTSGAVIYEQYF | TRBV28 | 18 | - | TRBD2 | TRBJ2-7
TGCGCCAGCACGACAGGGGATCATCAGCCCCAGCATTTT | CASTTGDHQPQHF | TRBV10-2 | 13 | - | TRBD1 | TRBJ1-5
TGTGCCAGCAGCTCGGCGGGTGCTGCGGATACGCAGTATTTT | CASSSAGAADTQYF | TRBV5-4 | 14 | - | - | TRBJ2-3
TGTGCCAGCAGCTTAGGGTACAGGGTGTCCGGGGAGCTGTTTTTT | CASSLGYRVSGELFF | TRBV13 | 15 | - | - | TRBJ2-2
TGTGCCAGCAGTTACCCGGGTGGGTACGGCTACACCTTC | CASSYPGGYGYTF | TRBV6-5 | 13 | - | - | TRBJ1-2
TGCGCCAGCAGCTTATACCGGGACTCCTACTCCACAGATACGCAGTATTTT | CASSLYRDSYSTDTQYF | TRBV5-1 | 17 | - | - | TRBJ2-3
TGTGCCAGCAGCTCCCTTAACAGGGGGTTCAACAATGAGCAGTTCTTC | CASSSLNRGFNNEQFF | TRBV11-2 | 16 | - | TRBD1 | TRBJ2-1
TGTGCCAGCAGCCAATGGGTCTTGGACACCGGCACAGATACGCAGTATTTT | CASSQWVLDTGTDTQYF | TRBV14 | 17 | - | - | TRBJ2-3
TGTGCCAGCAGCTTTAGCGGGGCAGCAGATACGCAGTATTTT | CASSFSGAADTQYF | TRBV7-3 | 14 | - | TRBD2 | TRBJ2-3